Each of the 25 T cell receptor beta chains below was sequenced from the same sample in a study of OX40 agonist ivuxolimab in advanced cancers. Measured with immunoSEQ multiplex PCR; TCRdb has only the in-frame clones, and not every one. The table records around 62,000 clones, nearly 90% of them present only once. The sequencing used CD4+ or CD8+ T cells sorted from blood, collected in a trial of the OX40 agonist ivuxolimab. The receptors derive from an adult with an advanced solid tumor such as melanoma, head and neck, liver or kidney cancer.

Sample share makes this clone medium-sized. J is TRBJ2-7 and V is TRBV7-9; TRBD1 or TRBD2 may be the D gene (5 bases each). This CDR3 comprises 15 residues. The germline gives CDR1 SEHNR, CDR2 FQNEAQ (reference sequence). V was trimmed by 2 bases and J by 6 bases, leaving 17 bases between them. The CDR3 loop reads CASSLFSLGRFEQYF. The CDR3 DNA sequence: TGTGCCAGCAGCTTATTTTCCCTGGGACGTTTCGAGCAGTACTTC.

The gene calls are TRBV28 and TRBJ2-5; D call uncertain. Germline-derived CDR1 and CDR2 are MDHEN and SYDVKM. Trimming removed 5 bases at V and 7 bases at J, with 8 bases between. CDR3 length equals 11 residues. For the CDR3, the DNA is TGTGCCAGCAGTCCATGGGGGACCCAGTACTTC. This translates into CASSPWGTQYF. The full variable domain, with the rest looked up from reference TRBV28 and TRBJ2-5, is DVKVTQSSRYLVKRTGEKVFLECVQDMDHENMFWYRQDPGLGLRLIYFSYDVKMKEKGDIPEGYSVSREKKERFSLILESASTNQTSMYLCASSPWGTQYFGPGTRLLVL.

In this sample, this clone turned up once. V usage is TRBV27 and J usage is TRBJ2-7; 10 bases are a match to TRBD2. Germline V CDR1 and CDR2: MNHEY, SMNVEV (reference sequence). This CDR3 contains 14 residues. V lost 4 bases, J lost 3 bases, and 3 bases stayed unmatched. For the CDR3, the DNA is TGTGCCAGCAGTTCTAGCGGGGGTGTCTACGAGCAGTACTTC. This translates into CASSSSGGVYEQYF.

This rearrangement joins TRBV4-1 to TRBJ2-3; tentative D call: TRBD1 (6 bases). The CDR3 totals 15 residues. Germline V gene data show CDR1 as MGHRA and CDR2 as YSYEKL. Trimming took off 3 bases at V and 2 bases at J, with 12 bases between the two ends. The CDR3 is CASSHGTSLTDTQYF. As DNA, the CDR3 is TGCGCCAGCAGCCACGGGACATCGCTCACAGATACGCAGTATTTT.

This chain links TRBV28 with TRBJ2-2; TRBD2 is a possible D gene (5 bases). Trimming cost V 6 bases and J 1 base, with 9 bases left between them. There are 14 residues in the CDR3. The germline V gene has CDR1 MDHEN and CDR2 SYDVKM. The DNA for the CDR3 is TGTGCCAGCAGACCCAGCGGGAACACCGGGGAGCTGTTTTTT. Translation gives CASRPSGNTGELFF.

The chain employs TRBV11-2 and TRBJ2-1; TRBD2 aligns across 10 bases. Germline V CDR1 and CDR2: SGHAT, FQNNGV. The V and J ends lost 5 bases and 2 bases, in that order; junction bases with no gene match: 6. There are 16 residues in the CDR3. CDR3 loop: CASSPRTSGTYNEQFF. As DNA, the CDR3 is TGTGCCAGCAGCCCCAGGACTAGCGGCACCTACAATGAGCAGTTCTTC.

The rearrangement uses TRBV7-9 and TRBJ1-1, with D uncertain. There are 14 residues in the CDR3. The germline CDR1 and CDR2 sequences are SEHNR and FQNEAQ (reference sequence). Trimming left V 2 bases short and J 1 base short, with 8 bases between. CDR3 region: CASSLPRANTEAFF. DNA for the CDR3: TGTGCCAGCAGCTTACCGCGGGCGAACACTGAAGCTTTCTTT. Full variable domain (missing parts from reference TRBV7-9 and TRBJ1-1): DTGVSQNPRHKITKRGQNVTFRCDPISEHNRLYWYRQTLGQGPEFLTYFQNEAQLEKSRLLSDRFSAERPKGSFSTLEIQRTEQGDSAMYLCASSLPRANTEAFFGQGTRLTVV.

The chain employs TRBV29-1 and TRBJ1-2; unclear D gene. Germline V gives CDR1 SQVTM, CDR2 ANQGSEA. Trimming took 5 bases from V and 8 from J, leaving 9 bases between them. The CDR3 totals 10 residues. Here the CDR3 DNA reads TGCAGCGTTTTTCTAGAGGGCTACACCTTC. Protein sequence: CSVFLEGYTF.

The chain joins TRBV5-6 to TRBJ2-7, with 11 bases aligning to TRBD1. Unmatched junction bases numbered 2, after V lost 0 bases and J lost 3 bases. CDR3 length equals 15 residues. Germline CDR1 and CDR2: SGHDT and YYEEEE. This chain's CDR3 is CASSLGTGGVYEQYV. The CDR3 nucleotides read TGTGCCAGCAGCTTGGGGACAGGGGGCGTCTACGAGCAGTACGTC.

The CDR3 DNA reads as TGTGCCAGCAGCCTCCTTGGCTCCGATCAGCCCCAGCATTTT. Its protein is CASSLLGSDQPQHF. The genes are TRBV6-1 and TRBJ1-5; D remains unclear. This CDR3 is built from 14 residues. From germline, CDR1 is MNHNS and CDR2 SASEGT. Deletions cut 6 bases from V and 5 bases from J, with 14 bases between.

The chain recombines TRBV7-2 with TRBJ2-2; D possibly matches TRBD1 or TRBD2 (5 bases each). The CDR3 totals 14 residues. The V end was cut by 5 bases, the J end by 4 bases, with 11 bases between. Germline V lookup: CDR1 SGHTA, CDR2 FQGNSA. As DNA, the CDR3 is TGTGCCAGCAGCCTTGGGACCTCCACCGGGGAGCTGTTTTTT. Its translation: CASSLGTSTGELFF. The whole variable domain, filled in from reference TRBV7-2 and TRBJ2-2, reads GAGVSQSPSNKVTEKGKDVELRCDPISGHTALYWYRQSLGQGLEFLIYFQGNSAPDKSGLPSDRFSAERTGGSVSTLTIQRTQQEDSAVYLCASSLGTSTGELFFGEGSRLTVL.

V gene TRBV27 combines with J gene TRBJ1-2, with D tentatively TRBD1 (6 bases). The CDR3 runs 14 residues. From germline, CDR1 is MNHEY and CDR2 SMNVEV (reference sequence). Trimming took 5 bases from V and 1 from J, leaving 11 bases between them. This CDR3 reads CASSPRTDNYGYTF. The CDR3 DNA is TGTGCCAGCAGTCCAAGGACAGATAACTATGGCTACACCTTC.

The genes are TRBV25-1 and TRBJ1-5; 11 nucleotides align to TRBD1. CDR1 is MGHDK, CDR2 SYGVNS, per germline. V dropped 6 bases and J dropped 4; count of bases not matched to a gene: 2. The CDR3 covers 14 residues. The CDR3 DNA sequence: TGTGCCAGCAGGGACAGGGGGCCGAATCAGCCCCAGCATTTT. Translated, it gives CASRDRGPNQPQHF.

The J gene is TRBJ2-2, the V gene TRBV10-3; unclear D gene. V lost 0 bases to trimming and J lost 1 base, with 3 bases between them. The CDR3 runs to 14 residues. Germline lookup yields CDR1 ENHRY and CDR2 SYGVKD. CDR3 bases: TGTGCCATCAGTGAGTCGTGGAACACCGGGGAGCTGTTTTTT. Protein sequence: CAISESWNTGELFF.

V gene TRBV7-9 combines with J gene TRBJ2-2, with no clear D. The CDR3 has 12 residues. The germline V gene encodes CDR1 SEHNR and CDR2 FQNEAQ (reference sequence). The V end was cut by 3 bases, the J end by 3 bases, with 2 bases between. CDR3 protein: CASSFDTGELFF. The CDR3 DNA reads as TGTGCCAGCAGCTTCGACACCGGGGAGCTGTTTTTT.

This clone came up once. The rearrangement uses TRBV7-6 and TRBJ1-1, with TRBD1 as a possible D gene (6 bases). Germline CDR1 reads SGHVS; CDR2 reads FNYEAQ. The V end was cut by 3 bases, the J end by 3 bases, with 32 bases between. This CDR3 comprises 21 residues. CDR3 DNA: TGTGCCAGCAGCTTTCCGAGGGAGGGGGTCAGAGAGGGGTTGCGGGACACTGAAGCTTTCTTT. Translated: CASSFPREGVREGLRDTEAFF.

The chain is built from TRBV13 and TRBJ2-1, with TRBD2 as a possible D gene (6 bases). CDR3 length equals 15 residues. From germline, CDR1 is PRHDT and CDR2 FYEKMQ (reference sequence). Trimming stripped 1 base from V and 6 bases from J, with 13 bases between. Here the CDR3 DNA reads TGTGCCAGCAGCTTAGCGGGAGAGGCCGGCAATGAGCAGTTCTTC. Translating it yields CASSLAGEAGNEQFF.

The chain uses TRBV6-5 and TRBJ2-1; weak D call: TRBD2 (6 bases). CDR1 is MNHEY, CDR2 SVGAGI, per germline. Trimming pared 6 bases from V and 2 bases from J, leaving 11 bases between. This CDR3 contains 14 residues. The CDR3 loop is CASSYSGPYNEQFF. As DNA, the CDR3 is TGTGCCAGCAGCTATAGCGGCCCCTACAATGAGCAGTTCTTC.

V usage is TRBV5-1 and J usage is TRBJ2-7; D is undetermined. Trimming removed 4 bases from V and 1 base from J, with 15 bases in between. CDR1 is SGHRS and CDR2 is YFSETQ in the germline V gene. This CDR3 region has 15 residues. The CDR3 spells CASSPEPTESYEQYF. The CDR3 DNA follows: TGCGCCAGCAGCCCAGAACCCACAGAATCCTACGAGCAGTACTTC.

This CDR3 reads CASSARDRVFLMNTEAFF. Written as DNA, the CDR3 is TGTGCCAGCAGCGCCCGGGACAGGGTTTTCCTTATGAACACTGAAGCTTTCTTT. The rearrangement uses TRBV13 and TRBJ1-1, with 9 nucleotides matching TRBD1. The CDR3 length is 18 residues. Germline assignment: CDR1 PRHDT and CDR2 FYEKMQ (reference sequence). Losses at the gene ends were 5 bases for V and 0 bases for J; bases not matched to a gene: 13.

The gene calls are TRBV2 and TRBJ1-6; D perhaps matches TRBD1 (6 bases). CDR1 and CDR2 from the germline V gene are SNHLY and FYNNEI. Trimming left V 4 bases short and J 8 bases short, with 18 bases between. This CDR3 is built from 16 residues. The CDR3 reads CASSGSLGGRYSPLHF. The CDR3 region has the DNA TGTGCCAGCAGTGGTTCCTTGGGGGGGCGGTATTCACCCCTCCACTTT.

This chain connects TRBV10-3 to TRBJ2-3, with 12 bases that match TRBD2. There are 16 residues in the CDR3. Trimming took 4 bases from V and 2 from J; bases not matched to a gene: 4. CDR1 is ENHRY, CDR2 SYGVKD, per germline. The CDR3 reads CAISGTSGGITDTQYF. The CDR3 DNA is TGTGCCATCAGTGGTACTAGCGGGGGGATCACAGATACGCAGTATTTT.

CDR3 in amino acids: CASSLGTALAGDGYTF. The CDR3 coding sequence is TGTGCCAGCAGCTTAGGGACGGCTTTGGCGGGGGATGGCTACACCTTC. The chain links TRBV11-2 to TRBJ1-2; tentative D call: TRBD1 (5 bases). Germline CDR1 and CDR2: SGHAT and FQNNGV. V lost 1 base and J lost 6, with 18 bases in between. This CDR3 is 16 amino acids long.

V gene TRBV7-9 combines with J gene TRBJ1-1; 7 positions agree with TRBD1. V gave up 3 bases and J gave up 0 bases; unmatched junction bases: 10. The germline gives CDR1 SEHNR, CDR2 FQNEAQ (reference sequence). This CDR3 is 17 amino acids long. CDR3 sequence reads: CASSLVSGGPMNTEAFF. DNA of the CDR3: TGTGCCAGCAGCTTGGTTTCAGGGGGGCCAATGAACACTGAAGCTTTCTTT.

The V gene is TRBV6-6, the J gene TRBJ2-1, with no clear D. This CDR3 contains 10 residues. The germline V and J ends were trimmed by 6 bases and 7 bases, with 4 bases remaining between them. Germline V lookup: CDR1 MNHNY, CDR2 SVGAGI (reference sequence). The DNA of the CDR3 is TGTGCCAGCAGAGCGAATGAGCAGTTCTTC. Translation: CASRANEQFF.